Here is one T cell receptor (beta chain) with its context. Its antigen has not been determined. Base qualities are not recorded, but no much larger clone differs from it by a single base. Moderately to severely active disease, a Clinical Activity Score of at least 3, a NOSPECS grade of at least 4, and a duration under 3 months were present in ophthalmopathy patients. Any patient with an uncontrolled infection, another autoimmune disease, pregnancy or lactation was excluded. Diagnoses were established on the basis of clinical symptoms, serum thyroxine and TRAb, thyroid ultrasound, and orbital computed tomography. Ficoll-Paque density gradient centrifugation was used to isolate PBMCs from under 11 ml of fresh peripheral blood. Trizol reagent was used to extract total RNA, and RNA quality was then checked on an Agilent 2100 Bioanalyzer. TCR beta CDR3 regions were amplified from RNA transcripts. The TCR CDR3 was subjected to a first round of RT-PCR using the HTBI primer set and the Qiagen OneStep RT-PCR kit. A second multiplex PCR round built the libraries, followed by size selection and purification. Paired-end sequencing of the libraries was performed with 100 bp reads on an Illumina HiSeq2000. In the source study's methods: Raw data were processed with SOAPnuke, discarding reads with adapters, uncalled bases, mean Phred below 15, or no exact constant-primer or identifier match. High-quality paired reads were merged with COPE v1.2.5, and unique nucleotide sequences were defined as clonotypes. Clonotypes were aligned to IMGT TRBV, TRBD and TRBJ reference segments using MiTCR v1.1. The analysis included only V-J combinations with a frequency above 0.0001, which together covered 98% to 99.2% of the repertoires. The TCS score was defined as the ratio of F50 (clonal expansion) to E x V (chaos), calculated using BLOSUM62-based TCRdist between CDR3 peptides within each V-J. Welch's t-statistics and random forest reduced approximately 520 V-J features to roughly 13, which were used in a naive Bayes classifier (R e1071). Starting from the raw public reads, TCRdb applied fastp trimming at Q25, assembled clones with MiXCR and retained in-frame beta chains. A single entry per CDR3 protein holds the most common genes and DNA from its merged rows. The V and J calls were determined by TCRdb, not by the authors. The sample yields approximately 350,000 distinct CDR3 sequences; 13% to 15% were counted once. Clones ranked in the top ten supply around 20% of the sample.

This sample was included in a study of T cells in Graves' hyperthyroidism and ophthalmopathy (dated by TCRdb to the late 2010s). Turning to the overall study: Peripheral blood samples were taken at initial diagnosis, before any treatment was given. Prospective prediction of ophthalmopathy was tested in an independent validation cohort of 18 hyperthyroidism patients and some 17 patients who later progressed to ophthalmopathy. In several Graves' hyperthyroidism patients, the study also compared T-cell repertoires from thyroid tissue with T-cell repertoires from blood. To identify TCR V-J signatures that set the groups apart, the researchers used a discovery cohort of 90 to 100 patients, made up of 40 to 45 with Graves' ophthalmopathy and about 55 with stable Graves' hyperthyroidism. For training and testing, the 110 or so patients in the discovery cohort were randomly divided in a 7:3 ratio. TCR Vbeta CDR3 sequencing of 130 to 150 peripheral blood samples (over 40 ophthalmopathy, 75 or so hyperthyroidism and approximately 17 progressor patients) is reported in the paper. After sampling, hyperthyroidism patients received methimazole starting at 30 mg daily, and ophthalmopathy patients received high-dose intravenous methylprednisolone. Points the paper makes about the study in general: Most expanded thyroid clonotypes (frequency above 0.001) were also found in blood, which suggests that blood repertoires may mirror thyroid immune responses. No statistical method was used to fix the sample size in advance, and group allocation was not hidden from the investigators. In validation, the model predicted progression to ophthalmopathy a median of about 6 months before onset, with over 60% sensitivity and roughly 79% specificity. In cross-validation, a model built on a 13 V-J signature told ophthalmopathy apart from stable hyperthyroidism with approximately 91% sensitivity and roughly 81% specificity, and in testing the same model reached 80%/75%.

The CDR3 runs 16 residues from the cysteine to the phenylalanine. The CDR3 DNA has 48 bases and is translated from base 1. CDR1 and CDR2 are read off the germline V gene as SGHTA and FQGTGA. Trimmed from V: 5 bases; trimmed from J: 0 bases; junction bases lacking a gene match: 6. Sequencing input: blood. The TCR was taken from a woman aged 60-70 years with Graves' ophthalmopathy. The sequence is built from TRBV7-3 and TRBJ2-2, and TRBD1 matches 7 of the central bases. In nucleotides, the sequence is TGTGCCAGCAGCCTAGGGACAGCGTCGAACACCGGGGAGCTGTTTTTT. Its protein reads: CASSLGTASNTGELFF.